Here is one TCR beta chain with its context. The CDR3 is 18 residues long. Per germline, CDR1 SGHKS and CDR2 YYEKEE (reference sequence). With V trimmed by 4 bases and J by 3 bases, 11 bases remained unmatched. The data belong to a study of blood T cell repertoires in COVID-19. Across the whole study: Sample material is recorded as cDNA or gDNA derived from T cells, B-cell-depleted T cells, or PBMCs.

Only in-frame clones appear in the TCRdb table, and some are missing; sequencing was by immunoSEQ multiplex PCR. Of just over 150,000 clones detected, 75% to 90% appear once; the ten largest clones hold about 3%. The TCR was taken from a human donor with acute or convalescent COVID-19. The donor label of this sample is uncertain. The sample was peripheral blood. The chain recombines TRBV5-5 with TRBJ2-1, with 12 bases identical to TRBD1. The CDR3 DNA is TGTGCCAGCAGCCTACCGGGACAGGGGGCTGGCCGCTACAATGAGCAGTTCTTC. Translation: CASSLPGQGAGRYNEQFF.